The present entry profiles one T cell receptor (beta chain) with its context. Its antigen remains unidentified. Within one base of it there is no much larger clone, and no base qualities were kept. This specimen belongs to a study of T-cell memory formation after mild COVID-19 (dated by TCRdb to the early 2020s). Notes on the research overall: TCR sequence clusters from the two donors were found to be largely donor specific. Two young, previously healthy adult volunteers, one female and one male, were included in the cohort. In a couple of donors, T-cell clones that expanded and contracted after mild COVID-19 were tracked by sequencing TCRalpha and TCRbeta repertoires over time. Points the paper makes about the study in general: Balanced CD4/CD8 phenotypes were observed for clones contracting from day 15 to 85, whereas a bias towards CD4+ was observed for a second wave of clones expanding from day 15 to 37. Whether the second-wave clones peaking on day 37 were SARS-CoV-2 specific was not confirmed. The detection of some responding clones in pre-infection memory suggests that pre-existing cross-reactive memory T cells joined the SARS-CoV-2 response. Contracting CD4+ clones appeared mostly in the CM and EM memory subsets, whereas CD8+ clones were enriched in EMRA. Only a couple of mild cases were covered by the study, and larger cohorts that include severe cases with pre-infection samples were considered necessary.

The CDR3, from cysteine to phenylalanine, totals 12 residues. Of the read, only the CDR3 DNA is kept; its 36 bases are in frame from base 1. The junction shows trimming of 5 bases on V and 10 bases on J, plus 12 bases between the germline ends. Reading the germline V gene (reference sequence) gives CDR1 MNHNY and CDR2 SVGAGI. PBMCs were isolated by Ficoll-Paque density gradient centrifugation. Sequencer: Illumina NovaSeq 6000. TCRalpha and TCRbeta cDNA libraries were built by 5'RACE with constant-segment primers, adding sample barcodes and unique molecular identifiers. RNA was extracted from every sample with Trizol reagent. The libraries were amplified in two PCR steps, and the second step added a second sample barcode and Illumina TruSeq adapters. The libraries were sequenced on an Illumina NovaSeq using 2 x 150 bp paired-end reads. As for how the authors treated the data: Demultiplexing of reads and collapsing into UMI-guided consensus sequences were performed with migec v1.2.7. Using mixcr v2.1.11, the UMI consensuses were aligned to TRA and TRB V and J templates and assembled into clonotypes. A clonotype was counted as expanded or contracted only if both edgeR and NoisET called the change significant, with noise models trained on biological replicates. For edgeR calls, the cutoffs were a false discovery rate-adjusted p below 0.01 and a log2 fold-change threshold of 1. PCA with hierarchical clustering of max-normalized trajectories of the 1000 most abundant clonotypes was used as exploratory dynamics analysis. Each responding clone was given a CD4 or CD8 phenotype based on the CD4+ and CD8+ repertoires, which had been sequenced separately. TCRdb took the public reads, trimmed them with fastp at Q25, ran MiXCR for clone calling and kept in-frame beta chains. Rows are unified per CDR3 protein, each entry keeping the most common DNA and genes. Here the V and J calls rest on TCRdb's processing, not on the authors' analysis. In all, the sample holds approximately 350,000 distinct CDR3 sequences, and around 28% of those were seen once. The top ten clonotypes cover 13% of the sample.

The V and J segments used are TRBV6-6 and TRBJ2-1; matching of 6 bases hints at TRBD1 as the D gene. The TCR comes from an adult woman who had mild COVID-19 (a few samples of this study predate the infection). The sample titles of this study are shuffled in the database, so cell type and time point are left out; the donor was told from shared clones. Sequencing was performed on PBMCs or a T cell subset sorted from them (not recorded which). The DNA sequence is TGTGCCAGCAGTCCTACAGGGACAGAGCAGTTCTTC. Its coded protein is CASSPTGTEQFF.